This T cell receptor beta chain derives from a study of CD8+ T cells in alopecia areata (dated by TCRdb to 2017 to 2018). Background on the whole study: Skin from C3H/HeJ donors with spontaneous alopecia (about 6-13 months old) was grafted onto female C3H/HeJ recipients that were 7-10 weeks old. In both human patients and the C3H/HeJ mouse model, the study applied high-throughput TCRbeta sequencing to look at T cell clonal expansion in alopecia areata. On the human side, TCRbeta sequencing was run on scalp tissue and on sorted CD4+ and CD8+ peripheral blood T cells from healthy controls and from alopecia areata patients with either patchy or totalis/universalis disease. Clonality in the scalp was compared among normal scalp (n=4), patchy alopecia areata scalp (n=8), and alopecia totalis/universalis scalp (n=8). RNA came from the PAXgene miRNA kit for fixed scalp, the miRNeasy kit for PBMCs, and the RNeasy kit for mouse skin. TCRbeta CDR3 regions were amplified by immunoSEQ multiplex PCR with 35 Vbeta forward and 13 Jbeta reverse primers.

The germline V gene gives CDR1 as NSHNY and CDR2 as SYGAGN. Trimming takes 2 bases from V and 3 bases from J, and the germline ends sit 9 bases apart. The CDR3 starts with the cysteine, ends with the phenylalanine, and has 13 residues. Only the CDR3 bases that were read are kept: 27 of them, in frame from base 1. Cells from pooled mouse cutaneous lymph nodes were stained for CD4, CD8alpha, NKG2D, NKG2ACE and other markers and then sorted on a BD Influx. Libraries were constructed by the immunoSEQ multiplex PCR assay. To provide template for TCR sequencing, every sample had RNA extracted and reverse transcribed into cDNA. SuperScript III was used for first-strand cDNA synthesis, primed with a 2:1 mix of oligo-dT and random hexamers. A synthetic immune receptor repertoire was used to assess amplification bias, and residual bias was removed computationally. Libraries were sequenced on Illumina HiSeq with 60 bp reads covering the CDR3, read from J toward V. On the authors' methods: After raw reads were preprocessed to remove errors, the CDR3 was defined following IMGT conventions as running from the conserved cysteine to phenylalanine. Clonality was computed by normalizing Shannon entropy by log2 of the number of productive unique TCRs and subtracting the result from 1. Whether each scalp clone was CD4 or CD8 was inferred by checking scalp TCRbeta sequences against the CD4 and CD8 repertoires from sorted blood. TCRdb mirrors the immuneACCESS table, restricted to in-frame sequences. Some clones are absent from its copies; in checked studies, under half trace to an unresolved V gene, and the reason for the others is unknown. That table furnishes V, J and clone size, whereas the DNA furnished D and trimming. This sample has more than 250,000 clones, none of them a singleton. The top ten constitute 1.2% of the sample.

Overall study outcomes, separate from this receptor: Lesional scalp, especially in alopecia totalis/universalis, showed higher clonality and more expanded CD8+ clones than normal scalp, suggesting antigenic drive. Unlike mouse skin, where gammadelta T cells dominate, normal human skin contains resident alphabeta T cells that get sequenced too, which complicates analysis of the scalp TCR repertoire. Compared with mice, TCR sequences shared between patients were less clear, possibly partly because of HLA diversity across the patient population.

Comments on this clone: The clone's antigen remains unknown. Gene labels and germline sequences for this entry follow the mouse. The CDR3 is cut off 4 residues early in the read; its end comes from the germline J gene.

The rearranged chain carries TRBV13-1 and TRBJ2-7; a tentative D match to TRBD1 spans 6 bases. The sample consisted of CD4+ T cells sorted from a lymph node. This TCR was recovered from a C3H/HeJ mouse with alopecia areata. Mice from this strain have the MHC haplotype H2-k. The CDR3 amino acid sequence is: CASSEDRNYEQYF. The CDR3 bases that were read are TGTGCCAGCAGTGAGGACAGAAACTAT.